The 9 T cell receptor beta chains listed next were all sequenced from one sample in a study of T cell repertoires in cytomegalovirus infection. The antigens of these receptors remain unknown. Each CDR3 protein gets one entry after TCRdb re-called the reads with MiXCR. The data hold some 700,000 distinct CDR3 sequences, with about 30% observed a single time. Sequenced here: cultured PBMCs, sampled from culture after CMV antigen stimulation. These receptors came from a human donor in good health (CMV status not recorded). Some clones in this sample may be carry-over from other donors' samples.

The V call is TRBV20-1, the J call TRBJ2-1, with 9 bases fitting TRBD2. The V and J ends lost 4 bases and 4 bases, in that order; junction bases with no gene match: 8. This CDR3 spans 15 amino acids. From germline, CDR1 is DFQATT and CDR2 SNEGSKA (reference sequence). The DNA for the CDR3 is TGCAGTGCTAAATTAGCGGGGGACCTTTACAATGAGCAGTTCTTC. Translation gives CSAKLAGDLYNEQFF.

The rearrangement uses TRBV7-6 and TRBJ1-1; 8 bases align to TRBD1. In germline, CDR1 is SGHVS, CDR2 FNYEAQ. This CDR3 comprises 13 residues. Germline trimming cut 3 bases from V and 11 bases from J; bases unmatched to any gene: 8. CDR3 coding DNA: TGTGCCAGCAGCTTGGACAGGGTACGGTGGGCTTTCTTT. It is translated as CASSLDRVRWAFF.

This chain joins TRBV6-5 and TRBJ1-5; no clear D gene. This CDR3 has 16 residues. Germline lookup yields CDR1 MNHEY and CDR2 SVGAGI. Trimming shortened V by 0 bases and J by 6 bases, and 15 bases separated the two germline ends. This chain's CDR3 is CASSYSGPWEGQPQHF. Written as DNA, the CDR3 is TGTGCCAGCAGTTACTCAGGACCTTGGGAAGGTCAGCCCCAGCATTTT.

The V call is TRBV6-6, the J call TRBJ2-1; 7 bases align to TRBD1. The J segment lost 8 bases and the V segment lost 0 bases, leaving 7 bases of the junction unmatched. Per the germline V gene, CDR1 is MNHNY and CDR2 is SVGAGI (reference sequence). CDR3 length: 15 residues. The CDR3 region is CASSYSPSRGHEQFF. The DNA of the CDR3 is TGTGCCAGCAGTTACTCCCCCTCGAGGGGGCATGAGCAGTTCTTC.

This clonotype has only a few counts. CDR3 DNA: TGCAGTGCTAGGGGGACAGACGGCTCCTACGAGCAGTACTTC. This translates into CSARGTDGSYEQYF. The rearrangement joins TRBV20-1 to TRBJ2-7, with 7 bases lining up with TRBD1. Trimming removed 3 bases from V and 0 bases from J; junction bases left unmatched: 5. Germline V lookup: CDR1 DFQATT, CDR2 SNEGSKA (reference sequence). The CDR3 has 14 residues.

The rearrangement joins TRBV7-4 to TRBJ2-7; 9 positions agree with TRBD1. Looked up from germline, CDR1 is SGHVT and CDR2 is SQSDAQ. The V and J ends lost 1 base and 0 bases, in that order; junction bases with no gene match: 1. This CDR3 contains 15 residues. DNA for the CDR3: TGTGCCAGCAGCTTAGGGGACAGGGCCTCCTACGAGCAGTACTTC. Its translation is CASSLGDRASYEQYF.

The J gene is TRBJ2-3, the V gene TRBV6-1, with D maybe TRBD2 (6 bases). The CDR3 is 17 residues long. Per the germline V gene, CDR1 is MNHNS and CDR2 is SASEGT. The ends were cut back, 6 bases at V and 5 bases at J, with 24 bases in the middle. For the CDR3, the DNA is TGTGCCAGCAGACCCAGGGTGCGGGGCGGTGACAAAGATACGCAGTATTTT. Translating it yields CASRPRVRGGDKDTQYF.

The rearrangement links TRBV6-1 to TRBJ1-3; D perhaps matches TRBD1 (5 bases). The CDR3 has 17 amino acids. In germline, CDR1 is MNHNS, CDR2 SASEGT. V lost 0 bases to trimming and J lost 2 bases, with 14 bases between them. The CDR3 sequence: CASSEARGVNPGNTIYF. CDR3 coding DNA: TGTGCCAGCAGTGAAGCGAGAGGGGTTAATCCTGGAAACACCATATATTTT.

This clonotype was seen a few times. The chain carries TRBV7-8 and TRBJ1-5; D call uncertain. Germline V lookup: CDR1 SGHVS, CDR2 FQNEAQ. The CDR3 runs 16 residues. V lost 0 bases to trimming and J lost 2 bases, with 11 bases between them. The CDR3 DNA reads TGTGCCAGCAGCTTAGCTTTCGCAGGTGGCAATCAGCCCCAGCATTTT. This codes for CASSLAFAGGNQPQHF.